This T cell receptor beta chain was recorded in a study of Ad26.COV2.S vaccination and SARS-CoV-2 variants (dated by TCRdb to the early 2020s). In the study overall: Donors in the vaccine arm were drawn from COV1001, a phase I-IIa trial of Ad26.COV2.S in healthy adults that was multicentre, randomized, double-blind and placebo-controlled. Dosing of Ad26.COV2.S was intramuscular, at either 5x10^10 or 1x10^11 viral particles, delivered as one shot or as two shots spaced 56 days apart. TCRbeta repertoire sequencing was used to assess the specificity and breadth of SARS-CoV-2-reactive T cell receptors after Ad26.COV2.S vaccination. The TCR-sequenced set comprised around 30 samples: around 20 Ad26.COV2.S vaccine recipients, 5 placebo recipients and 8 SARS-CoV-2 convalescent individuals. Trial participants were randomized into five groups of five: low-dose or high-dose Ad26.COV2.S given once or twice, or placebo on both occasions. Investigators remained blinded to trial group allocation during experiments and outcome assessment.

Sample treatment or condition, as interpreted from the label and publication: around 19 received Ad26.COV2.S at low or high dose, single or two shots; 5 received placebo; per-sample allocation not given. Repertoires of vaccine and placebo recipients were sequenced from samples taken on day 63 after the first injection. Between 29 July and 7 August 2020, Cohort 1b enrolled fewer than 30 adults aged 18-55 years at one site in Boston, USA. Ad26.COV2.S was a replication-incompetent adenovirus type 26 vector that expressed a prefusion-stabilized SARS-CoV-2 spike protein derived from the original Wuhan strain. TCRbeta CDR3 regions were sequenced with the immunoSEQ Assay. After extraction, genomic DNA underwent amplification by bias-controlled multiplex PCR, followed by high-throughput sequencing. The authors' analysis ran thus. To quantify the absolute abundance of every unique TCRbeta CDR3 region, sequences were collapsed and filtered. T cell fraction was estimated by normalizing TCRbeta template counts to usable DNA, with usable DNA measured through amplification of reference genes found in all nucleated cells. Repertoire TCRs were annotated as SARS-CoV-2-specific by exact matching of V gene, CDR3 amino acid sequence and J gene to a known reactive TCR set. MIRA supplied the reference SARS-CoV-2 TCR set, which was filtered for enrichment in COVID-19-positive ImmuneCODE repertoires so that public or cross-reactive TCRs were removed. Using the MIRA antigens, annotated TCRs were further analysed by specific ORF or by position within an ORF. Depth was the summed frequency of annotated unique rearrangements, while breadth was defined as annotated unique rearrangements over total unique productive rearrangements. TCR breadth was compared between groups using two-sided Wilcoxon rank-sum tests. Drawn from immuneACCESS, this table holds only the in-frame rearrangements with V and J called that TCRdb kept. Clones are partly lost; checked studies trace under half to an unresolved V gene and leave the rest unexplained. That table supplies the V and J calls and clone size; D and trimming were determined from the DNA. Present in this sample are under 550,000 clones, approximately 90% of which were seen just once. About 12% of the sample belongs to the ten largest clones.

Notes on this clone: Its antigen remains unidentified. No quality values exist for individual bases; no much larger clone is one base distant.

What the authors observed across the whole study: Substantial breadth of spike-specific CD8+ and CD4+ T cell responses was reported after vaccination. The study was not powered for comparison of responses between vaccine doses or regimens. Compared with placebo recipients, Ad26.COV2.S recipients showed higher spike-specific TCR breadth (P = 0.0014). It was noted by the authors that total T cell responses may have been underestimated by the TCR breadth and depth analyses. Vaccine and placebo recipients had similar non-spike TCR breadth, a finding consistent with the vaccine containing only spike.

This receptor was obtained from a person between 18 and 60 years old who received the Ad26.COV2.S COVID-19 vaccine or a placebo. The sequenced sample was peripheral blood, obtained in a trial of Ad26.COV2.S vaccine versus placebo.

CDR3 region: CASRAGLAGGPNEQYF. The DNA sequence is given as TGTGCCAGCAGAGCGGGACTAGCGGGAGGGCCAAACGAGCAGTACTTC. The receptor chain draws on TRBV2 and TRBJ2-7, and 16 bases in between align with TRBD2. The CDR3 spans 16 residues, from the cysteine through the phenylalanine. Kept here is only the CDR3 DNA, which spans 48 bases and is read in frame from base 1. Via the germline V gene, CDR1 is SNHLY and CDR2 FYNNEI. Compared with germline, V lacks 6 bases and J lacks 5 bases; bases without a gene match: 7.